Presented here are 6 T cell receptor beta chains from one specimen sequenced in a study of radiotherapy plus CTLA-4 blockade in lung cancer. Generated by immunoSEQ multiplex PCR, the TCRdb table keeps only in-frame clones and is missing some. The data show fewer than 65,000 clones, around 75% seen once. The sample consisted of peripheral blood, taken from a patient treated with radiotherapy plus ipilimumab. The origin of the receptors is a human donor with non-small cell lung cancer who had a complete response to radiotherapy plus ipilimumab.

The chain links TRBV6-1 to TRBJ2-5; weak D call: TRBD1 (6 bases). Germline V CDR1 and CDR2: MNHNS, SASEGT. Trimming removed 3 bases from V and 4 bases from J, with 18 bases in between. The length of the CDR3 is 16 residues. Here the CDR3 reads CASSDGTPRRGETQYF. CDR3 bases: TGTGCCAGCAGTGACGGGACACCCCGGAGAGGAGAGACCCAGTACTTC.

V gene TRBV9 combines with J gene TRBJ2-5; a possible D gene is TRBD1 (6 bases). CDR1 and CDR2 (germline): SGDLS, YYNGEE. The CDR3 is made up of 15 amino acids. V lost 5 bases and J 5 bases, leaving 19 bases between the germline ends. CDR3 loop: CASSVNDRLGETQYF. The CDR3 coding sequence is TGTGCCAGCAGTGTAAATGACAGGCTGGGGGAGACCCAGTACTTC.

The genes are TRBV7-2 and TRBJ1-2; the D is unclear. Germline assignment: CDR1 SGHTA and CDR2 FQGNSA. The CDR3 extends over 15 amino acids. V was cut by 1 base and J by 5 bases, with 14 bases left in between. The CDR3 nucleotides are TGTGCCAGCAGCTTAGAGATGGCGGGGAGGTATGGCTACACCTTC. Protein sequence: CASSLEMAGRYGYTF.

This clone was found once. The CDR3 protein is CAWSVVRNSGNTIYF. In DNA form, the CDR3 reads TGTGCCTGGAGTGTAGTCAGGAACTCTGGAAACACCATATATTTT. The rearrangement joins TRBV30 to TRBJ1-3; D call uncertain. V lost 0 bases and J lost 0, with 9 bases in between. The CDR3 is made up of 15 amino acids. Germline loops: CDR1 GTSNPN, CDR2 SVGIG (reference sequence).

The rearrangement joins TRBV23-1 to TRBJ1-1, with 8 positions matching TRBD1. TRBV23-1 is an ORF; its function is uncertain. With 0 bases clipped from V and 12 bases from J, the junction kept 15 bases outside the gene matches. The CDR3 is 16 amino acids. CDR3 nucleotides: TGCGCCAGCAGTCAATCGATTAAGGGGGACAGGAGGTTCTCTTTCTTT. It translates to CASSQSIKGDRRFSFF.

This chain joins TRBV7-2 and TRBJ2-1; 9 bases align to TRBD2. CDR3 size: 18 residues. CDR1 and CDR2 (germline): SGHTA, FQGNSA. With V trimmed by 2 bases and J by 6 bases, 14 bases remained unmatched. The CDR3 here is CASSLRWSSGNRVNEQFF. Written as DNA, the CDR3 is TGTGCCAGCAGCTTAAGGTGGTCTAGCGGGAACAGAGTCAATGAGCAGTTCTTC. Variable domain in full (rest from reference TRBV7-2 and TRBJ2-1): GAGVSQSPSNKVTEKGKDVELRCDPISGHTALYWYRQSLGQGLEFLIYFQGNSAPDKSGLPSDRFSAERTGGSVSTLTIQRTQQEDSAVYLCASSLRWSSGNRVNEQFFGPGTRLTVL.